This T cell receptor beta chain is drawn from a study of T cell responses to AZD1222 COVID-19 vaccine. Study conclusions and caveats: Only a handful of AZD1222 recipients were seropositive at baseline. It should be noted that donors were predominantly white British and more often female, and clonal diversity was possibly underestimated.

The CDR3 sequence is 16 residues long. Between the trimmed V and J ends, which lost 6 bases and 3 bases, there was a span of 18 bases. Germline V gives CDR1 LNHDA, CDR2 SQIVND (reference sequence). Sequencing was performed with immunoSEQ multiplex PCR; in TCRdb, only in-frame clones are kept and a portion is missing. Of some 160,000 clones listed, approximately 93% are singletons. A word on this clone: Antigen unknown.

The clonotype originates from an adult in good health. The sequences come from peripheral blood, collected on day 0 of AZD1222 vaccination. This chain connects TRBV19 to TRBJ1-5; D remains unclear. CDR3: CASSTAGGQTNQPQHF. The CDR3 region has the DNA TGTGCCAGTAGCACGGCCGGCGGGCAGACCAATCAGCCCCAGCATTTT.